This TCR beta chain came from a study of CD8 T cells in Susac syndrome (dated by TCRdb to about 2019). Study-level background: Whether CD8+ T cell activation and differentiation in Susac syndrome was antigen driven was tested using repertoire sequencing. Clonality of the CD8+ T cell repertoire was compared between roughly eleven healthy donors, approximately 14 Susac syndrome patients and approximately 16 multiple sclerosis patients. Overall study outcomes, separate from this receptor: The number of individuals in the TCR sequencing and HLA analysis was recognized as being relatively small.

RNA was extracted using the RNeasy kit, and about 0.5 to 1 ug of the RNA was reverse transcribed with random hexamers. The immunoSEQ multiplex PCR assay, covering 54 Vbeta and 13 Jbeta segments, was used to amplify TCR beta CDR3 regions. PCR amplification bias was corrected by using a synthetic template baseline for primer optimization and computational correction. The study's processing was this. Reads were assigned to V, D and J genes according to IMGT and analyzed in immunoSEQ Analyzer, with only productive sequences retained. Clonality was calculated as one minus the Shannon entropy normalized by log2 of the number of productive unique sequences. For each patient and control, public and private clones were evaluated within the 100 most prevalent clones. Susac-specific clones were defined as absent from healthy and MS cohorts, around 970 published viral clones and other ImmuneACCESS disease sequences. TCRdb ran its own pipeline on the public reads, namely fastp trimming at Q25 and MiXCR clone calling, and kept in-frame beta chains. Rows are combined by CDR3 protein, so each entry shows the most common genes and DNA. These V and J calls rely on TCRdb rather than the paper's analysis. Counted in this sample were about 120,000 distinct CDR3 sequences; 85% to 95% of them appeared once. The ten top clones hold around 0.12% of the sample.

The CDR3 goes from the cysteine to the phenylalanine over 14 residues. Just the 42-base CDR3 DNA is kept, in frame starting at base 1. V and J lose 6 bases and 4 bases, and a span of 17 bases separates them. As encoded in the germline V gene (reference sequence), CDR1 is DFQATT while CDR2 is SNEGSKA. Peripheral blood CD8+ and CD4+ T cells from healthy donors, Susac syndrome patients and multiple sclerosis patients were profiled using high-throughput TCR beta sequencing. The healthy donors served as controls matched for age and sex. Bulk CD8+ and CD4+ T cells were purified by magnetic negative isolation, while CD8+ TEMRA cells were enriched using FACS. Blood was drawn into EDTA tubes, processed within 24 hours, and PBMCs were isolated by density gradient centrifugation. PBMCs destined for TCR sequencing were cryopreserved in liquid nitrogen and later thawed in a 37 °C water bath. Purity of sorted or isolated CD4+, CD8+ and CD8+ TEMRA cells was at least 90%.

About this clonotype: The specificity of this receptor is unknown. No per-base quality is available; no much larger clone lies one base away.

Material for sequencing was CD8+ T cells from PBMCs. The TCR was taken from a human donor in good health. This chain is built from TRBV20-1 and TRBJ2-3; 7 matching bases give a weak D call of TRBD2. The sequence in DNA is TGCAGTGCCCCGACGGGGGGCCGGGCAGATACGCAGTATTTT. It codes for CSAPTGGRADTQYF.